These 30 T cell receptor beta chains share one sample of origin, sequenced in a study of T cell responses to AZD1222 COVID-19 vaccine. Sequencing used immunoSEQ multiplex PCR; TCRdb keeps in-frame clones, though not all of them. The table lists 100,000 to 150,000 clones, 90% of them singletons. The sample consisted of peripheral blood, taken on day 0 of AZD1222 vaccination. Source of these receptors: an adult in good health.

The chain is built from TRBV12-3 or TRBV12-4 and TRBJ1-2, with 7 bases that match TRBD1. The trim removed 8 bases at V and 4 bases at J, leaving 1 base unmatched. The CDR3 runs 11 residues. This chain's CDR3 is CASQGGYGYTF. For the CDR3, the DNA is TGTGCCAGCCAGGGGGGCTATGGCTACACCTTC.

V and J are TRBV6-6 and TRBJ2-7; 8 bases agree with TRBD1. CDR1 is MNHNY and CDR2 is SVGAGI in the germline V gene (reference sequence). This CDR3 region has 14 residues. Losses at the gene ends were 8 bases for V and 2 bases for J; bases not matched to a gene: 8. CDR3 in DNA: TGTGCCAGCCTTAAAGGGACAGGTCCCTACGAGCAGTACTTC. Its protein product is CASLKGTGPYEQYF.

The chain links TRBV3-1 (or the pseudogene TRBV3-2) to TRBJ1-1, with 9 bases identical to TRBD1. Trimming cost V 5 bases and J 3 bases; bases outside gene matches: 4. Germline-derived CDR1 and CDR2 are LGHDT and YNNKEL (reference sequence). There are 14 residues in the CDR3. The CDR3 region is CASSIQGAHTEAFF. CDR3 DNA sequence: TGTGCCAGCAGCATACAGGGGGCTCACACTGAAGCTTTCTTT.

The V gene is TRBV6-5, the J gene TRBJ2-3, with a tentative D call TRBD1 (6 bases). CDR1 is MNHEY and CDR2 is SVGAGI in the germline V gene. This CDR3 contains 14 residues. V was shortened by 5 bases and J by 2 bases, with 11 bases between the two germline ends. The CDR3 loop reads CASSLQGFTDTQYF. For the CDR3, the DNA is TGTGCCAGCAGTCTACAGGGTTTCACAGATACGCAGTATTTT.

The chain carries TRBV5-1 and TRBJ1-1; D is unresolved. In germline, CDR1 is SGHRS, CDR2 YFSETQ. The ends were cut back, 2 bases at V and 6 bases at J, with 14 bases in the middle. CDR3 length equals 14 residues. This CDR3 reads CASSFRPPDAEAFF. CDR3 coding DNA: TGCGCCAGCAGCTTCCGGCCCCCGGACGCTGAAGCTTTCTTT.

The gene calls are TRBV10-2 and TRBJ1-3; no clear D. This CDR3 region has 15 residues. V lost 7 bases, J lost 4 bases, and 17 bases lay in between. CDR1 is WSHSY and CDR2 is SAAADI in the germline V gene. The CDR3 here is CASKMGASLGNTIYF. The CDR3 coding sequence is TGCGCCAGCAAGATGGGTGCCTCCCTCGGAAACACCATATATTTT.

The table lists this clone with a count of one. This chain uses TRBV19 with TRBJ1-1, with TRBD1 matching over 10 bases. V was pared by 3 bases and J by 1 base, with 5 bases of the junction left unmatched. The germline gives CDR1 LNHDA, CDR2 SQIVND (reference sequence). The CDR3 spans 16 residues. CDR3 residues: CASSMTGGEPNTEAFF. As DNA, the CDR3 is TGTGCCAGTAGTATGACAGGGGGCGAACCGAACACTGAAGCTTTCTTT.

J is TRBJ1-4 and V is TRBV6-2 or TRBV6-3, with D uncertain. Germline CDR1 is MNHEY and CDR2 is SVGEGT. V was shortened by 5 bases and J by 13 bases, with 17 bases between the two germline ends. The CDR3 covers 13 residues. CDR3 amino acids: CASSTSLPRGLFF. The CDR3 coding sequence is TGTGCCAGCAGTACCAGTCTCCCCCGGGGACTGTTTTTT.

The chain joins TRBV7-9 to TRBJ2-7; tentatively, D is TRBD1 or TRBD2 (6 bases each). V was shortened by 2 bases and J by 5 bases, with 16 bases between the two germline ends. Per germline, CDR1 SEHNR and CDR2 FQNEAQ (reference sequence). The CDR3 is made up of 15 amino acids. In DNA, the CDR3 is TGTGCCAGCAGCTTATTCGAGGGGGGAATAAACGAGCAGTACTTC. It encodes CASSLFEGGINEQYF.

The rearrangement joins TRBV30 to TRBJ2-1; tentative D call: TRBD1 (6 bases). Per the germline V gene, CDR1 is GTSNPN and CDR2 is SVGIG (reference sequence). The CDR3 is 12 residues long. V was clipped by 4 bases and J by 4 bases, with 8 bases between them. CDR3 sequence: CAWTGTYNEQFF. The CDR3 bases are TGTGCCTGGACCGGGACATACAATGAGCAGTTCTTC.

This clone was recorded once. The gene calls are TRBV2 and TRBJ1-4; TRBD1 agrees at 7 bases. Unmatched junction bases numbered 11, after V lost 6 bases and J lost 7 bases. CDR1 and CDR2 (germline): SNHLY, FYNNEI. The CDR3 has 15 residues. CDR3 sequence (DNA): TGTGCCAGCAGGGACAGGCGGACGGTGATTGAAAAACTGTTTTTT. It codes for CASRDRRTVIEKLFF. Looking up the rest from reference TRBV2 and TRBJ1-4 gives the full variable domain: EPEVTQTPSHQVTQMGQEVILRCVPISNHLYFYWYRQILGQKVEFLVSFYNNEISEKSEIFDDQFSVERPDGSNFTLKIRSTKLEDSAMYFCASRDRRTVIEKLFFGSGTQLSVL.

The chain's CDR3 is CASSLGGDGSPYEQYF. In DNA form, the CDR3 reads TGTGCCAGCAGTTTGGGGGGTGACGGGTCCCCCTACGAGCAGTACTTC. V and J are TRBV28 and TRBJ2-7, with TRBD2 as a possible D gene (6 bases). The CDR3 has 16 residues. In germline, CDR1 is MDHEN, CDR2 SYDVKM. The ends were cut back, 3 bases at V and 2 bases at J, with 17 bases in the middle.

This clone was detected only once. The V and J genes are TRBV29-1 and TRBJ1-2; D ambiguous. Germline V lookup: CDR1 SQVTM, CDR2 ANQGSEA. The CDR3 has 11 amino acids. V lost 3 bases to trimming and J lost 4 bases, with 6 bases between them. The CDR3 loop reads CSVEEVYGYTF. The CDR3 DNA reads TGCAGCGTTGAGGAAGTCTATGGCTACACCTTC.

The chain joins TRBV15 to TRBJ1-1; unclear D gene. The V end lost 5 bases, the J end lost 1 base, and 14 bases lay between the germline ends. The CDR3 covers 15 residues. From germline, CDR1 is LNHNV and CDR2 YYDKDF (reference sequence). CDR3 loop: CATSQYGLGNTEAFF. The CDR3 bases are TGTGCCACCAGCCAGTATGGTCTGGGGAACACTGAAGCTTTCTTT.

The chain employs TRBV6-2 or TRBV6-3 and TRBJ2-7, with TRBD1 identical over 9 bases. The CDR3 extends over 16 amino acids. CDR1 and CDR2 from the germline V gene are MNHEY and SVGEGT. Trimming cost V 6 bases and J 2 bases; bases outside gene matches: 11. The CDR3 is CASSTRGQGLTYEQYF. The CDR3 DNA follows: TGTGCCAGCAGCACGCGTGGACAGGGGTTAACCTACGAGCAGTACTTC.

The chain is built from TRBV4-1 and TRBJ2-7; TRBD1 agrees at 9 bases. Germline V CDR1 and CDR2: MGHRA, YSYEKL. Losses at the gene ends were 0 bases for V and 2 bases for J; bases not matched to a gene: 5. The length of the CDR3 is 16 residues. In DNA form, the CDR3 reads TGCGCCAGCAGCCAAGATCTTGGGACAGGGACCTACGAGCAGTACTTC. It codes for CASSQDLGTGTYEQYF.

This sequence joins TRBV28 and TRBJ1-6, with D hard to call. V was clipped by 1 base and J by 9 bases, with 13 bases between them. The V gene's germline CDR1 is MDHEN and CDR2 SYDVKM. CDR3 length: 15 amino acids. CDR3 protein: CASSLSAAPLSPLHF. The CDR3 nucleotides are TGTGCCAGCAGTTTATCGGCAGCCCCCCTTTCACCCCTCCACTTT.

There are a few counts of this clone. V usage is TRBV19 and J usage is TRBJ1-1, with 8 nucleotides matching TRBD1. V lost 4 bases, J lost 6 bases, and 4 bases stayed unmatched. The CDR3 sequence is 13 residues long. The germline V gene has CDR1 LNHDA and CDR2 SQIVND (reference sequence). CDR3 protein: CASSNTGGAEAFF. CDR3 sequence (DNA): TGTGCCAGTAGTAACACAGGGGGAGCTGAAGCTTTCTTT.

This chain joins TRBV4-3 and TRBJ2-5, with D possibly TRBD1 on 5 matching bases. The CDR3 length is 17 residues. The germline CDR1 and CDR2 sequences are LGHNA and YSLEER. Trimming left V 0 bases short and J 1 base short, with 15 bases between. CDR3 sequence: CASSQDRVLQGQETQYF. CDR3 nucleotides: TGCGCCAGCAGCCAAGATCGAGTTCTTCAGGGCCAAGAGACCCAGTACTTC.

This chain links TRBV4-1 with TRBJ2-3; weak D call: TRBD2 (5 bases). The V end was cut by 1 base, the J end by 4 bases, with 15 bases between. Germline V lookup: CDR1 MGHRA, CDR2 YSYEKL. The CDR3 length is 16 residues. CDR3 sequence: CASSQGPTRAPDTQYF. CDR3 bases: TGCGCCAGCAGCCAAGGCCCTACGAGGGCCCCAGATACGCAGTATTTT.

V is TRBV7-9 and J is TRBJ2-7, with 10 positions matching TRBD1. The V gene's germline CDR1 is SEHNR and CDR2 FQNEAQ (reference sequence). The ends lost 5 bases at V and 7 bases at J; junction bases unmatched: 14. The CDR3 is made up of 16 amino acids. The CDR3 DNA is TGTGCCAGCAGCCCGTTACCCCCCGGGACAGGGGAAGAGCAGTACTTC. Translating it yields CASSPLPPGTGEEQYF.

The chain has TRBV4-1 and TRBJ2-1; a possible D gene is TRBD1 (5 bases). CDR1 is MGHRA and CDR2 is YSYEKL in the germline V gene. Trimming left V 3 bases short and J 8 bases short, with 14 bases between. This CDR3 spans 14 amino acids. CDR3 sequence reads: CASSQGPSVDEQFF. The CDR3, as DNA: TGCGCCAGCAGCCAGGGGCCCAGCGTCGATGAGCAGTTCTTC.

This clone was recorded only once. The chain couples TRBV7-9 to TRBJ2-2; D may be TRBD2 (5 bases). V gave up 5 bases and J gave up 6 bases, with 19 bases separating them. The CDR3 contains 16 residues. Germline V CDR1 and CDR2: SEHNR, FQNEAQ (reference sequence). The CDR3 coding sequence is TGTGCCAGCAGCCCTCGGGGATACGAGGTGGCCGGGGAGCTGTTTTTT. The encoded protein is CASSPRGYEVAGELFF. The full variable domain, rest sourced from reference TRBV7-9 and TRBJ2-2, is DTGVSQNPRHKITKRGQNVTFRCDPISEHNRLYWYRQTLGQGPEFLTYFQNEAQLEKSRLLSDRFSAERPKGSFSTLEIQRTEQGDSAMYLCASSPRGYEVAGELFFGEGSRLTVL.

This rearrangement joins TRBV7-9 to TRBJ2-6; D assignment may be TRBD1 or TRBD2 (5 bases each). V gave up 10 bases and J gave up 0 bases, with 19 bases separating them. This CDR3 has 17 amino acids. Germline V gene lookup returns CDR1 SEHNR and CDR2 FQNEAQ (reference sequence). CDR3 nucleotide sequence: TGTGCCACAGAAGACACGGGACGGAACTCTGGGGCCAACGTCCTGACTTTC. Its protein product is CATEDTGRNSGANVLTF.

The chain uses TRBV5-1 and TRBJ2-1, with D perhaps matching TRBD1 (6 bases). The CDR3 length is 15 residues. Germline V gene data show CDR1 as SGHRS and CDR2 as YFSETQ. Trimming left V 0 bases short and J 9 bases short, with 16 bases between. This CDR3 is CASSLGAGVSAEQFF. Written as DNA, the CDR3 is TGCGCCAGCAGCTTGGGGGCAGGGGTTTCGGCTGAGCAGTTCTTC.

This rearrangement joins TRBV27 to TRBJ2-5, with D perhaps being TRBD1 or TRBD2 (5 bases each). The CDR3 is 15 amino acids. With 2 bases removed from V and 1 base from J, the gap between germline ends came to 11 bases. Germline CDR1 MNHEY, CDR2 SMNVEV (reference sequence). CDR3 DNA sequence: TGTGCCAGCAGTTTAGAGGGGACCATCCAAGAGACCCAGTACTTC. As protein: CASSLEGTIQETQYF.

The table lists this clone with a few counts. V gene TRBV18 combines with J gene TRBJ2-5; tentatively, D is TRBD2 (6 bases). CDR1 and CDR2 from the germline V gene are KGHSH and LQKENI. Trimming took 2 bases from V and 5 from J, leaving 9 bases between them. The length of the CDR3 is 13 residues. This chain's CDR3 is CASSPAGSETQYF. The DNA for the CDR3 is TGTGCCAGCTCACCAGCGGGGTCGGAGACCCAGTACTTC.

The CDR3 loop reads CASSGAGSGDTQYF. The CDR3 DNA is TGCGCCAGCAGCGGAGCTGGGTCGGGAGATACGCAGTATTTT. The V and J genes are TRBV5-1 and TRBJ2-3; D unclear. This CDR3 is built from 14 residues. The germline V and J ends were trimmed by 4 bases and 5 bases, with 14 bases remaining between them. Germline V gives CDR1 SGHRS, CDR2 YFSETQ. The full variable domain, rest sourced from reference TRBV5-1 and TRBJ2-3, is KAGVTQTPRYLIKTRGQQVTLSCSPISGHRSVSWYQQTPGQGLQFLFEYFSETQRNKGNFPGRFSGRQFSNSRSEMNVSTLELGDSALYLCASSGAGSGDTQYFGPGTRLTVL.

CDR3 in amino acids: CASSLVRGGSEAFF. The DNA of the CDR3 is TGTGCCAGCAGTTTAGTGAGGGGAGGGTCTGAAGCTTTCTTT. The chain carries TRBV28 and TRBJ1-1, with a possible D match to TRBD1 (5 bases). Trimming pared 2 bases from V and 6 bases from J, leaving 13 bases between. This CDR3 comprises 14 residues. Germline V gives CDR1 MDHEN, CDR2 SYDVKM. The whole variable domain, filled in from reference TRBV28 and TRBJ1-1, reads DVKVTQSSRYLVKRTGEKVFLECVQDMDHENMFWYRQDPGLGLRLIYFSYDVKMKEKGDIPEGYSVSREKKERFSLILESASTNQTSMYLCASSLVRGGSEAFFGQGTRLTVV.

This chain uses TRBV19 with TRBJ2-2, with TRBD1 matching over 10 bases. This CDR3 has 15 amino acids. CDR1 and CDR2 (germline): LNHDA, SQIVND (reference sequence). Losses at the gene ends were 6 bases for V and 4 bases for J; bases not matched to a gene: 5. The CDR3 region has the DNA TGTGCCAGTAGGCCCGGGACAGGGGCCACCGGGGAGCTGTTTTTT. Protein product: CASRPGTGATGELFF.